The rows below give T cell receptor beta chains drawn from one sample of a study of T cells in Graves' hyperthyroidism and ophthalmopathy. TCRdb reanalysed the multiplex PCR reads using MiXCR and keeps one entry per CDR3 protein. The sample comprises about 420,000 distinct CDR3 sequences, around 13% of which are singletons, and 5.3% rests with the top ten. Sequencing was done on a sample of blood. All receptors come from a woman under 30 with Graves' hyperthyroidism. Both conserved end residues are part of each CDR3. Fields, in order: D gene, clone size, J gene, V gene, CDR3 protein, CDR3 DNA. The D gene is left open where the match is weak. Size is omitted from some rows. Given values are once, few, many or a class for expanded clones.

D gene: TRBD1
clone size: many
J gene: TRBJ1-1
V gene: TRBV12-3/TRBV12-4
CDR3 protein: CASKDRADTEAFF
CDR3 DNA: TGTGCCAGCAAGGACAGGGCGGACACTGAAGCTTTCTTT

D gene: TRBD2
clone size: many
J gene: TRBJ2-5
V gene: TRBV9
CDR3 protein: CASSPAGIGGETQYF
CDR3 DNA: TGTGCCAGCAGCCCAGCGGGAATAGGTGGAGAGACCCAGTACTTC

D gene: TRBD1
clone size: few
J gene: TRBJ1-6
V gene: TRBV12-3/TRBV12-4
CDR3 protein: CASSQDRGPFSPLHF
CDR3 DNA: TGTGCCAGCAGCCAGGACAGGGGTCCTTTTTCACCCCTCCACTTT

D gene: .
clone size: many
J gene: TRBJ2-7
V gene: TRBV20-1
CDR3 protein: CSASTSYEQYF
CDR3 DNA: TGCAGTGCTAGTACAAGTTACGAGCAGTACTTC

D gene: TRBD1
clone size: many
J gene: TRBJ1-4
V gene: TRBV2
CDR3 protein: CASSESEAGGYEKLFF
CDR3 DNA: TGTGCCAGCAGTGAATCAGAGGCAGGGGGCTATGAAAAACTGTTTTTT

D gene: TRBD2
clone size: few
J gene: TRBJ2-3
V gene: TRBV6-5
CDR3 protein: CASSYLGTSGSTDTQYF
CDR3 DNA: TGTGCCAGCAGTTACCTTGGGACTAGCGGGAGCACAGATACGCAGTATTTT

D gene: TRBD2
clone size: many
J gene: TRBJ2-1
V gene: TRBV20-1
CDR3 protein: CSASSGRDYNEQFF
CDR3 DNA: TGCAGTGCTTCTAGCGGGAGGGACTACAATGAGCAGTTCTTC

D gene: .
clone size: .
J gene: TRBJ2-1
V gene: TRBV20-1
CDR3 protein: CSALRGGAGQFF
CDR3 DNA: TGCAGTGCTCTTAGGGGGGGCGCTGGGCAGTTCTTC

D gene: .
clone size: many
J gene: TRBJ2-3
V gene: TRBV30
CDR3 protein: CAWSISGGTDTQYF
CDR3 DNA: TGTGCCTGGAGTATTAGCGGAGGCACAGATACGCAGTATTTT

D gene: .
clone size: many
J gene: TRBJ2-7
V gene: TRBV20-1
CDR3 protein: CSARGAYYEQYF
CDR3 DNA: TGCAGTGCTAGAGGGGCCTACTACGAGCAGTACTTC

D gene: TRBD1
clone size: .
J gene: TRBJ2-1
V gene: TRBV7-2
CDR3 protein: CANSPGQDDNEQFF
CDR3 DNA: TGTGCCAACTCTCCGGGACAGGACGACAATGAGCAGTTCTTC

D gene: TRBD2
clone size: many
J gene: TRBJ2-5
V gene: TRBV20-1
CDR3 protein: CSAPDLAGGETQYF
CDR3 DNA: TGCAGTGCTCCAGATTTAGCGGGAGGAGAGACCCAGTACTTC

D gene: .
clone size: .
J gene: TRBJ2-5
V gene: TRBV5-4
CDR3 protein: CASSPQDQETQYF
CDR3 DNA: TGTGCCAGCAGCCCCCAGGACCAAGAGACCCAGTACTTC

D gene: TRBD1
clone size: few
J gene: TRBJ2-1
V gene: TRBV28
CDR3 protein: CASSSQLDRGGFYNEQFF
CDR3 DNA: TGTGCCAGCAGTTCTCAGCTGGACAGGGGGGGTTTCTACAATGAGCAGTTCTTC

D gene: .
clone size: many
J gene: TRBJ2-1
V gene: TRBV20-1
CDR3 protein: CSARASLGIRNEQFF
CDR3 DNA: TGCAGTGCTAGAGCTTCTCTAGGGATACGGAATGAGCAGTTCTTC

D gene: .
clone size: many
J gene: TRBJ2-7
V gene: TRBV10-3
CDR3 protein: CAISGVQVDEQYF
CDR3 DNA: TGTGCCATCAGTGGGGTACAGGTGGACGAGCAGTACTTC

D gene: .
clone size: .
J gene: TRBJ1-2
V gene: TRBV14
CDR3 protein: CASSQVRSIGGYTF
CDR3 DNA: TGTGCCAGCAGCCAAGTGAGGAGTATTGGTGGCTACACCTTC

D gene: .
clone size: .
J gene: TRBJ2-2
V gene: TRBV19
CDR3 protein: CASSQGMSGELFF
CDR3 DNA: TGTGCCAGTAGCCAAGGGATGTCCGGGGAGCTGTTTTTT

D gene: TRBD2
clone size: many
J gene: TRBJ2-5
V gene: TRBV5-1
CDR3 protein: CASSSLRTSGTRETQYF
CDR3 DNA: TGCGCCAGCAGCTCGCTAAGGACTAGCGGAACGAGGGAGACCCAGTACTTC

D gene: .
clone size: .
J gene: TRBJ1-1
V gene: TRBV25-1
CDR3 protein: CASSEWGGPRNTEAFF
CDR3 DNA: TGTGCCAGCAGTGAATGGGGGGGGCCTCGCAACACTGAAGCTTTCTTT

D gene: TRBD1
clone size: many
J gene: TRBJ1-5
V gene: TRBV27
CDR3 protein: CAIPFDRGGNQPQHF
CDR3 DNA: TGTGCCATCCCATTTGACAGGGGTGGCAATCAGCCCCAGCATTTT

D gene: TRBD2
clone size: few
J gene: TRBJ2-5
V gene: TRBV4-1
CDR3 protein: CASSQEIFTGTRGQETQYF
CDR3 DNA: TGCGCCAGCAGCCAAGAAATCTTTACCGGGACTAGGGGCCAAGAGACCCAGTACTTC

D gene: .
clone size: many
J gene: TRBJ2-5
V gene: TRBV7-9
CDR3 protein: CASSEQETQYF
CDR3 DNA: TGTGCCAGCAGTGAACAAGAGACCCAGTACTTC

D gene: TRBD1
clone size: many
J gene: TRBJ1-2
V gene: TRBV6-1
CDR3 protein: CASSKDRAVYGYTF
CDR3 DNA: TGTGCCAGCAGTAAGGACAGGGCTGTCTATGGCTACACCTTC

D gene: TRBD2
clone size: many
J gene: TRBJ2-7
V gene: TRBV28
CDR3 protein: CASSLPGRESEGEQYF
CDR3 DNA: TGTGCCAGCAGCCTACCCGGGCGGGAGTCCGAGGGCGAGCAGTACTTC

D gene: .
clone size: many
J gene: TRBJ2-3
V gene: TRBV11-2
CDR3 protein: CASSLDGAGWTDTQYF
CDR3 DNA: TGTGCCAGCAGCTTAGATGGGGCAGGGTGGACAGATACGCAGTATTTT

D gene: .
clone size: many
J gene: TRBJ1-1
V gene: TRBV28
CDR3 protein: CASSLLGHGTEAFF
CDR3 DNA: TGTGCCAGCAGTTTATTGGGGCACGGCACTGAAGCTTTCTTT

D gene: .
clone size: .
J gene: TRBJ1-5
V gene: TRBV6-1
CDR3 protein: CASSEVDSRNQPQHF
CDR3 DNA: TGTGCCAGCAGTGAAGTTGACAGTCGCAATCAGCCCCAGCATTTT

D gene: .
clone size: many
J gene: TRBJ2-2
V gene: TRBV7-2
CDR3 protein: CASRVGGFTGELFF
CDR3 DNA: TGTGCCAGCAGGGTTGGTGGGTTCACCGGGGAGCTGTTTTTT

D gene: .
clone size: many
J gene: TRBJ2-5
V gene: TRBV6-6
CDR3 protein: CASSYGETQYF
CDR3 DNA: TGTGCCAGCAGTTACGGGGAGACCCAGTACTTC

D gene: .
clone size: many
J gene: TRBJ2-7
V gene: TRBV11-2
CDR3 protein: CASSLIRTDAYEQYF
CDR3 DNA: TGTGCCAGCAGCTTAATACGGACAGACGCCTACGAGCAGTACTTC

D gene: .
clone size: many
J gene: TRBJ2-7
V gene: TRBV29-1
CDR3 protein: CSVELDSPSSYEQYF
CDR3 DNA: TGCAGCGTTGAATTGGACAGCCCTAGCTCCTACGAGCAGTACTTC

D gene: .
clone size: .
J gene: TRBJ2-7
V gene: TRBV10-3
CDR3 protein: CAIREFRGGSYEQYF
CDR3 DNA: TGTGCCATCAGGGAGTTCCGAGGGGGCTCCTACGAGCAGTACTTC

D gene: .
clone size: once
J gene: TRBJ1-4
V gene: TRBV25-1
CDR3 protein: CASIGQRLSTNEKLFF
CDR3 DNA: TGTGCCAGCATTGGACAACGTCTTTCAACTAATGAAAAACTGTTTTTT

D gene: .
clone size: .
J gene: TRBJ2-2
V gene: TRBV7-8
CDR3 protein: CASSHRQGLAGELFF
CDR3 DNA: TGTGCCAGCAGCCATCGACAGGGACTGGCCGGGGAGCTGTTTTTT

D gene: .
clone size: .
J gene: TRBJ2-7
V gene: TRBV7-8
CDR3 protein: CASSLAIEADYYEQYF
CDR3 DNA: TGTGCCAGCAGCTTAGCGATCGAGGCGGATTATTACGAGCAGTACTTC

D gene: .
clone size: .
J gene: TRBJ1-2
V gene: TRBV19
CDR3 protein: CASSDSFYGHTF
CDR3 DNA: TGTGCCAGTAGTGACAGTTTTTATGGCCACACCTTC